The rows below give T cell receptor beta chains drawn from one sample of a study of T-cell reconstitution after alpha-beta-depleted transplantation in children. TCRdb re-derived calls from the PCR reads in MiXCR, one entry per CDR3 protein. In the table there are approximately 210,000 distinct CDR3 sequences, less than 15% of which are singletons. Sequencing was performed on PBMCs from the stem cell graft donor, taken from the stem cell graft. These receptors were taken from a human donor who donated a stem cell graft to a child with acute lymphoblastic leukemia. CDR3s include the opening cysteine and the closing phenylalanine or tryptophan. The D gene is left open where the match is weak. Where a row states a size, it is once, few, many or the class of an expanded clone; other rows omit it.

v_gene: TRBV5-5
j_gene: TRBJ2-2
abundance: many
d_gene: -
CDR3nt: TGTGCCAGCAGCTTGAAGGCCGGCAGCGACACCGGGGAGCTGTTTTTT
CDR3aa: CASSLKAGSDTGELFF

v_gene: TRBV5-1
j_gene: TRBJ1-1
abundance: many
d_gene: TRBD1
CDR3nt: TGCGCCAGCAGCTCGGACAGGGGTGGGGGCACTGAAGCTTTCTTT
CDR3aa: CASSSDRGGGTEAFF

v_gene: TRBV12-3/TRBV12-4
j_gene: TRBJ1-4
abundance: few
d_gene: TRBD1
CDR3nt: TGTGCCAGCAGCTTAGGGACAGGGGGCCGTGAAAAACTGTTTTTT
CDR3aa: CASSLGTGGREKLFF

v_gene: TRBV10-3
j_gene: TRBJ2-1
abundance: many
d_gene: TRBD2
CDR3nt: TGTGCCATCAAGCCGACTAGCGTATCCTACAATGAGCAGTTCTTC
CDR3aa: CAIKPTSVSYNEQFF

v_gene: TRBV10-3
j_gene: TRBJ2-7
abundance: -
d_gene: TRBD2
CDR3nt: TGTGCCATCGGAGGGACTAGCGGGGGCCTCTACGAGCAGTACTTC
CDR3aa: CAIGGTSGGLYEQYF

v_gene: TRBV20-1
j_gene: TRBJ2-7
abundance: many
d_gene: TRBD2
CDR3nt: TGCAGTGCTAGAAAGTTTTCTAGCGGGACCTACGAGCAGTACTTC
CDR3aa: CSARKFSSGTYEQYF

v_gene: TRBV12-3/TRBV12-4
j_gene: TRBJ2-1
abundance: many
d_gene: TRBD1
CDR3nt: TGTGCCAGCAGTCCGGACAGGGTCCATGAGCAGTTCTTC
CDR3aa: CASSPDRVHEQFF

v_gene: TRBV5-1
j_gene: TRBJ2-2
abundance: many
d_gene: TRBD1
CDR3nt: TGCGCCAGCAGCTTGGCAACAGGGGGCCCGAACACCGGGGAGCTGTTTTTT
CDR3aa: CASSLATGGPNTGELFF

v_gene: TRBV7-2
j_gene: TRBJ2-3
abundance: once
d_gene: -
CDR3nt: TGTGCCAGCAGCTTAGGCGGGCCGAGCCCCACAGATACGCAGTATTTT
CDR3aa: CASSLGGPSPTDTQYF

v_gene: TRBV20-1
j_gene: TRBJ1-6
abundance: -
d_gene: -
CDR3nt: TGCAGTGCTAGAGAGGGAAGGGGTCTTAATAATTCACCCCTCCACTTT
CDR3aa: CSAREGRGLNNSPLHF

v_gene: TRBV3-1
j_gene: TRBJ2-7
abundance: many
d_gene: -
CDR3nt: TGTGCCAGCAGCCAACGAGGCCGGAATGAGAGGTTCGAGCAGTACTTC
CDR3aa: CASSQRGRNERFEQYF

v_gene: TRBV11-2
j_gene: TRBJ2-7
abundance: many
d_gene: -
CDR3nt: TGTGCCAGCAGCAAAAACGGCCTCGGAAACAGGGCCTACGAGCAGTACTTC
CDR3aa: CASSKNGLGNRAYEQYF

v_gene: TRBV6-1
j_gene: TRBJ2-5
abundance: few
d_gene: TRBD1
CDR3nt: TGTGCCAGCAGGCGGGGGGACAGGGGGCCTGAGACCCAGTACTTC
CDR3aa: CASRRGDRGPETQYF

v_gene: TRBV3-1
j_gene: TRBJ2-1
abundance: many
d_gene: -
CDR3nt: TGTGCCAGCAGCCAAGGCAAGACGGGACGGGACTACAATGAGCAGTTCTTC
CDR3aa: CASSQGKTGRDYNEQFF

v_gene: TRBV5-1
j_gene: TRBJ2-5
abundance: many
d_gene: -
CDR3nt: TGCGCCAGCAGCTTGGGGGTAGCGGAGGGGCAAGAGACCCAGTACTTC
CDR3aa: CASSLGVAEGQETQYF

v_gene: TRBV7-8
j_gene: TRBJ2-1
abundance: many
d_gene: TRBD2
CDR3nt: TGTGCCAGCAGCCACAGAGAGACTAGCGACTACAATGAGCAGTTCTTC
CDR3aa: CASSHRETSDYNEQFF